This T cell receptor (beta chain) originates from a study of tumor-infiltrating lymphocytes in primary liver carcinoma. Study context: Men as well as women, aged 30 to 69 years, made up the patients.

CDR3 size: 14 residues. In germline, CDR1 is SQVTM, CDR2 ANQGSEA. Between about 19 and 34 mg of unsorted bulk tissue served as the source from which RNA and DNA were co-extracted. The input was about 490 ng total RNA; TCR beta cDNA was made from it with a constant-region primer. Three rounds of nested multiplex PCR with slightly modified ARM-PCR produced TCR beta libraries. For 10 cycles apiece, the opening two PCR rounds ran with TRBV1-TRBV30 forward primers and a C-beta reverse primer. TCRdb reanalysed the multiplex PCR reads using MiXCR and keeps one entry per CDR3 protein. The sample shows about 120,000 distinct CDR3 sequences, around 70% of them seen only once. This clonotype has more than one count but fewer than ten. A junction boundary mismatches the germline segment, possibly from a read error.

This sequence originates from a woman aged 60-70 years with primary liver carcinoma and hepatitis B virus infection. The sample taken for sequencing was tumor-adjacent normal liver tissue. The chain recombines TRBV29-1 with TRBJ2-2, with TRBD2 as a possible D gene (5 bases). The CDR3 bases are TGCAGCATTGAAGACCCGTCCGGCACCGGGGAGCTGGTTTTT. It encodes CSIEDPSGTGELVF.